This T cell receptor beta chain was captured in a study of blood T cells in healthy people across ages. Looked up from germline, CDR1 is SQVTM and CDR2 is ANQGSEA. This CDR3 comprises 14 residues. Trimming took off 4 bases at V and 3 bases at J, with 16 bases between the two ends. There are many counts of this clonotype. PCR was performed a second time for roughly 7 to 11 cycles using a sample-barcoded 5' primer and a J-beta primer mix. Researchers report that a template-switch adaptor with 12 random nucleotides tagged each cDNA molecule. TCRdb passed the 5' RACE reads through MiXCR, listing each CDR3 protein once. The repertoire has roughly 1,500,000 distinct CDR3 sequences, about 35% of them found once; the top ten carry 11%.

This chain connects TRBV29-1 to TRBJ2-7; D may be TRBD1 or TRBD2 (5 bases each). This clonotype was sampled from a woman aged 30 to 39 in good health. The material sequenced was blood. The CDR3 bases are TGCAGCGTTGGAGGCGGACAAGGGAGCTACGAGCAGTACTTC. Its translation: CSVGGGQGSYEQYF.